One sample yielded the 2 T cell receptor beta chains listed below, sequenced in a study of beta chain features in type 1 diabetes. Of the isolated RNA, all was reverse transcribed, and so the sequenced material was expressed TCRB transcripts. The protocol was immunoSEQ multiplex PCR, while the TCRdb copy is restricted to in-frame clones and leaves out a portion. The data hold 140,000 or so clones, with around a tenth observed a single time. Sequencing was done on a sample of central memory CD4+ T cells from blood. The receptors shown here come from a man aged 18 to 30 in good health.

The chain has TRBV5-4 and TRBJ2-5; 12 positions agree with TRBD2. CDR3 length equals 16 residues. CDR1 and CDR2 from the germline V gene are SGHNT and YYREEE (reference sequence). Trimming at V came to 4 bases and at J to 4 bases, leaving 8 bases not matched to a gene. The CDR3, as DNA: TGTGCCAGCAGCGTGGCACTAGCGGGGGGTAGAGAGACCCAGTACTTC. Residues: CASSVALAGGRETQYF.

In its sample, this clone was seen many times. The CDR3 sequence is CASSQDRGTSVQYF. CDR3 nucleotides: TGCGCCAGCAGCCAAGATCGCGGGACTTCAGTTCAGTACTTC. J is TRBJ2-4 and V is TRBV4-3; perhaps TRBD2 as D (6 bases). Trimming removed 0 bases from V and 11 bases from J, with 14 bases in between. The CDR3 is made up of 14 amino acids. Germline CDR1 reads LGHNA; CDR2 reads YSLEER.